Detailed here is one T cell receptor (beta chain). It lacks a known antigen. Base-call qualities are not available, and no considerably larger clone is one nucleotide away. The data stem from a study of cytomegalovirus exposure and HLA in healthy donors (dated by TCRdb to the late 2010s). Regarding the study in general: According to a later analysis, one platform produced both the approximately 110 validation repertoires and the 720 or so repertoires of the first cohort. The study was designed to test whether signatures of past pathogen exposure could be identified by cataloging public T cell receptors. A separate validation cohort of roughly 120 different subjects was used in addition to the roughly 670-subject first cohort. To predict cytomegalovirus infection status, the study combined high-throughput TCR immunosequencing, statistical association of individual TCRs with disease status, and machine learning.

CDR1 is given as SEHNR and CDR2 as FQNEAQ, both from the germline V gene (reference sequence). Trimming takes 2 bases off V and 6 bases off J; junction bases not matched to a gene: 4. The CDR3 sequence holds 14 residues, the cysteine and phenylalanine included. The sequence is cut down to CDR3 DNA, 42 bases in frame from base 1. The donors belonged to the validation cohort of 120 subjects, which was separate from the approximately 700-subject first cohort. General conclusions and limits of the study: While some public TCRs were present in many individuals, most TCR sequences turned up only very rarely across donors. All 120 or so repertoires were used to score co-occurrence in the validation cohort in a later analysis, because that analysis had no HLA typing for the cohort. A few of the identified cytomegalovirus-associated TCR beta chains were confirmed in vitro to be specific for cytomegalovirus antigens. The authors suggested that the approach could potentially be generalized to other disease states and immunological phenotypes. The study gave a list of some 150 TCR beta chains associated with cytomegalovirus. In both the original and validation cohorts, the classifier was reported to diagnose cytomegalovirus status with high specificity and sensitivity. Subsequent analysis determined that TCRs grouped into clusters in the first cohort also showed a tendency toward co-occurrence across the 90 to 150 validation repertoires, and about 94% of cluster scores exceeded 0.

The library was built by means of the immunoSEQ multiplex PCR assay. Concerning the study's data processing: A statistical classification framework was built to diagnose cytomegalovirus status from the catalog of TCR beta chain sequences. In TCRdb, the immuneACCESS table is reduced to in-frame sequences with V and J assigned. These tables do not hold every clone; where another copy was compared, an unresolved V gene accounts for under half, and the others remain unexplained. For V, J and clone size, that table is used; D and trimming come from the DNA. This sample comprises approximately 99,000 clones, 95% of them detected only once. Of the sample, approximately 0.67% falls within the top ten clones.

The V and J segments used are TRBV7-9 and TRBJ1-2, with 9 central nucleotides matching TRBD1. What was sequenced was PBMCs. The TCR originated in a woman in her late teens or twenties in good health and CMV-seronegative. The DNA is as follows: TGTGCCAGCAGCTTATCGACAGGGGGGAATGGCTACACCTTC. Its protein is CASSLSTGGNGYTF. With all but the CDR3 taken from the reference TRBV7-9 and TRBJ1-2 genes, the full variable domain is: DTGVSQNPRHKITKRGQNVTFRCDPISEHNRLYWYRQTLGQGPEFLTYFQNEAQLEKSRLLSDRFSAERPKGSFSTLEIQRTEQGDSAMYLCASSLSTGGNGYTFGSGTRLTVV.